The entry below describes one T cell receptor (beta chain). Reverse transcription used 0.5 to 1 ug RNA and random hexamers. TCRdb re-derived calls from the immunoSEQ multiplex PCR reads in MiXCR, one entry per CDR3 protein. Of about 110,000 distinct CDR3 sequences listed, roughly 96% were seen once; the top ten hold around 0.1%. CDR1 is LGHNA, CDR2 YSLEER, per germline. This CDR3 has 15 residues. The germline V and J ends were trimmed by 0 bases and 3 bases, with 11 bases remaining between them. These data originate in a study of CD8 T cells in Susac syndrome. Material: CD4+ T cells from PBMCs. The chain couples TRBV4-3 to TRBJ1-2; D not certain. The clonotype comes from a human donor in good health. The CDR3 protein is CASSQDPAWDYGYTF. DNA of the CDR3: TGCGCCAGCAGCCAAGATCCGGCATGGGACTATGGCTACACCTTC.